This paragraph reports one T cell receptor (beta chain). Under the authors' procedure: Researchers report that nucleated cell counts were estimated from reference gene primer amplification. Sequencing used immunoSEQ multiplex PCR; TCRdb keeps in-frame clones, though not all of them. That table is the source of V, J and clone size, and D and trimming were worked out from the DNA. The sample includes 95,000 to 100,000 clones, around 85% seen only once; the top ten take 1.5% to 2%. This specimen comes from a study of blood T cell repertoires in COVID-19. Study background: T cells, B-cell-depleted T cells, or PBMCs supplied cDNA or gDNA.

V shed 6 bases and J shed 1 base, with 9 bases lying between them. This CDR3 has 14 residues. Germline V CDR1 and CDR2: KGHSH, LQKENI. Sequencing was carried out using peripheral blood. The clonotype originates from a woman aged 70-85 years with active or convalescent COVID-19. The rearrangement uses TRBV18 and TRBJ2-2; D uncertain. The CDR3 DNA is TGTGCCAGCTCCCGACGACAGAACACCGGGGAGCTGTTTTTT. This sequence encodes CASSRRQNTGELFF.